This TCR beta chain derives from a study of OX40 agonist ivuxolimab in advanced cancers. CDR3 length: 15 residues. Germline loops: CDR1 LGHNA, CDR2 YNFKEQ. V lost 1 base, J lost 8 bases, and 4 bases stayed unmatched. Only in-frame clones appear in the TCRdb table, and some are missing; sequencing was by immunoSEQ multiplex PCR. This sample has fewer than 85,000 clones, with nearly 85% found just once. The rearrangement joins TRBV4-2 to TRBJ2-1; 11 nucleotides match TRBD2. Sequencing was performed on CD4+ or CD8+ T cells sorted from blood, taken in a trial of the OX40 agonist ivuxolimab. The receptor comes from an adult with an advanced solid tumor such as melanoma, head and neck, liver or kidney cancer. The CDR3, as DNA: TGTGCCAGCAGCCAAGCCGGGACTAGCGGTCATGAGCAGTTCTTC. Translation: CASSQAGTSGHEQFF.